The 30 T cell receptor beta chains listed next were all sequenced from one sample in a study of blood T cell repertoires in COVID-19. Assay: immunoSEQ multiplex PCR; the TCRdb copy retains only in-frame clones and omits some. Of about 97,000 clones listed, almost 80% were seen once; the top ten hold 7.5% to 10%. The sample taken for sequencing was peripheral blood. These TCRs come from a man in his sixties with active or convalescent COVID-19.

In its sample, this clone ranks as medium-sized. The rearrangement links TRBV5-1 to TRBJ2-2; TRBD1 is a possible D gene (7 bases). CDR1 is SGHRS and CDR2 is YFSETQ in the germline V gene. V was cut by 3 bases and J by 4 bases, with 13 bases left in between. The CDR3 runs 15 residues. The CDR3, as DNA: TGCGCCAGCAGCTGGGGGGACAGTGTCACCGGGGAGCTGTTTTTT. As protein: CASSWGDSVTGELFF.

This clone came up once. This rearrangement joins TRBV5-8 to TRBJ2-5, with D tentatively TRBD2 (5 bases). With 4 bases removed from V and 2 bases from J, the gap between germline ends came to 15 bases. Per the germline V gene, CDR1 is SGHTS and CDR2 is YDEGEE. This CDR3 contains 15 residues. The CDR3 region is CASSPAGLSQETQYF. Here the CDR3 DNA reads TGTGCCAGCAGCCCCGCCGGACTTTCGCAAGAGACCCAGTACTTC.

This clone was recorded a few times. The chain recombines TRBV11-2 with TRBJ2-5; D is uncertain. Germline V lookup: CDR1 SGHAT, CDR2 FQNNGV. The V end lost 0 bases, the J end lost 5 bases, and 7 bases lay between the germline ends. The CDR3 covers 13 residues. CDR3 sequence reads: CASSLESTETQYF. CDR3 nucleotides: TGTGCCAGCAGCTTAGAGAGTACGGAGACCCAGTACTTC.

This CDR3 reads CASSLEAIYEQYF. The CDR3 DNA reads as TGTGCCAGCAGCTTAGAAGCGATCTACGAGCAGTACTTC. The chain uses TRBV7-9 and TRBJ2-7, with D unclear. The germline V and J ends were trimmed by 1 base and 3 bases, with 7 bases remaining between them. CDR3 length: 13 residues. CDR1 and CDR2 (germline): SEHNR, FQNEAQ (reference sequence).

V gene TRBV28 combines with J gene TRBJ1-4; D unclear. Germline V gene sequence: CDR1 MDHEN, CDR2 SYDVKM. V dropped 6 bases and J dropped 0 bases, with 8 bases sitting between them. The CDR3 sequence is 14 residues long. This CDR3 reads CASRGAATNEKLFF. In DNA form, the CDR3 reads TGTGCCAGCAGGGGAGCAGCAACTAATGAAAAACTGTTTTTT.

The chain carries TRBV19 and TRBJ2-3; 7 bases fit TRBD1. Germline values: CDR1 LNHDA, CDR2 SQIVND (reference sequence). Trimming cost V 9 bases and J 3 bases; bases outside gene matches: 6. The CDR3 runs to 13 residues. The CDR3 bases are TGTGCCAGCGGGGACAGTGGAACAGATACGCAGTATTTT. It is translated as CASGDSGTDTQYF.

The V gene is TRBV7-2, the J gene TRBJ1-2; D is possibly TRBD1 (5 bases). Germline V gene data show CDR1 as SGHTA and CDR2 as FQGNSA. This CDR3 region has 16 residues. V was cut by 4 bases and J by 4 bases, with 19 bases left in between. CDR3 nucleotide sequence: TGTGCCAGCAGCTCTAGCGGGAGGGGCCGGGGCTATGGCTACACCTTC. This sequence encodes CASSSSGRGRGYGYTF.

The rearrangement uses TRBV21-1 and TRBJ2-3; the table assigns TRBD1, which was not confirmed against the DNA. TRBV21-1 is an annotated pseudogene. CDR3 length: 15 amino acids. The CDR3 region has the DNA TGTGCCAGCAACCCGGGACAGGGGAGGGCAGATACGCAGTATTTT. It yields the protein CASNPGQGRADTQYF.

There are a few counts of this clone. V and J are TRBV6-2 or TRBV6-3 and TRBJ1-2, with D possibly matching TRBD1 (6 bases). In germline, CDR1 is MNHEY, CDR2 SVGEGT. V was shortened by 5 bases and J by 1 base, with 17 bases between the two germline ends. The CDR3 covers 16 residues. CDR3: CASSAIRRDNNYGYTF. CDR3 nucleotides: TGTGCCAGCAGTGCCATACGAAGGGACAATAACTATGGCTACACCTTC.

The rearrangement joins TRBV5-1 to TRBJ2-3, with D perhaps TRBD1 (5 bases). CDR1 and CDR2 (germline): SGHRS, YFSETQ. This CDR3 comprises 14 residues. The V end lost 7 bases, the J end lost 2 bases, and 14 bases lay between the germline ends. CDR3 bases: TGCGCCAGCCTCAGGGCGGATCCCACAGATACGCAGTATTTT. This encodes CASLRADPTDTQYF. Combining the CDR3 with reference TRBV5-1 and TRBJ2-3 gives the whole variable domain KAGVTQTPRYLIKTRGQQVTLSCSPISGHRSVSWYQQTPGQGLQFLFEYFSETQRNKGNFPGRFSGRQFSNSRSEMNVSTLELGDSALYLCASLRADPTDTQYFGPGTRLTVL.

V and J are TRBV24-1 and TRBJ1-1, with D unclear. Between the trimmed V and J ends, which lost 7 bases and 1 base, there was a span of 12 bases. The CDR3 is 14 amino acids. In germline, CDR1 is KGHDR, CDR2 SFDVKD. In DNA, the CDR3 is TGTGCCACCAGACCCGGTACCCCGAACACTGAAGCTTTCTTT. Translated, it gives CATRPGTPNTEAFF.

The chain recombines TRBV28 with TRBJ2-3; 8 bases match TRBD2. CDR1 and CDR2 (germline): MDHEN, SYDVKM. The length of the CDR3 is 15 residues. Trimming took 3 bases from V and 4 from J; bases not matched to a gene: 6. For the CDR3, the DNA is TGTGCCAGCAGTTTGGAACTAGCGGTTGCAGATACGCAGTATTTT. Protein product: CASSLELAVADTQYF.

The rearrangement uses TRBV6-2 or TRBV6-3 and TRBJ1-2; 7 bases are a match to TRBD1. Trimming at V came to 2 bases and at J to 2 bases, leaving 8 bases not matched to a gene. The CDR3 extends over 16 amino acids. The germline gives CDR1 MNHEY, CDR2 SVGEGT. The CDR3, as DNA: TGTGCCAGCAGTTACCTTCCGGGACAGCTAAACTATGGCTACACCTTC. Protein: CASSYLPGQLNYGYTF.

The chain joins TRBV9 to TRBJ2-1; 7 nucleotides agree with TRBD2. The CDR3 spans 14 residues. After removal of 4 bases from V and 9 bases from J, the junction contained 10 bases not matched to a gene. Germline assignment: CDR1 SGDLS and CDR2 YYNGEE. The CDR3 bases are TGTGCCAGCAGCTCTCCAGCGGGACCCGGTGAGCAGTTCTTC. Residues: CASSSPAGPGEQFF.

This clone was counted once. The V call is TRBV11-2, the J call TRBJ1-2; the D is unclear. The V gene lost 5 bases and the J gene lost 0 bases, with 16 bases spanning the gap. CDR1 and CDR2 (germline): SGHAT, FQNNGV. CDR3 length: 16 residues. The CDR3 is CASSLQRAASNYGYTF. The CDR3 coding sequence is TGTGCCAGCAGCCTTCAGAGGGCCGCTTCTAACTATGGCTACACCTTC.

The V call is TRBV9, the J call TRBJ2-1, with 15 bases matching TRBD2. Germline V gene data show CDR1 as SGDLS and CDR2 as YYNGEE. With V trimmed by 4 bases and J by 10 bases, 9 bases remained unmatched. The CDR3 loop spans 16 amino acids. The CDR3 coding sequence is TGTGCCAGCAGCCCGGGACTAGCGGGAGGCCCCCGGGAGCAGTTCTTC. Protein: CASSPGLAGGPREQFF.

The CDR3 DNA reads TGTGCCAGCAGCAGTCAGGACACGGCGAACTATGGCTACACCTTC. This codes for CASSSQDTANYGYTF. This rearrangement joins TRBV2 to TRBJ1-2, with D possibly being TRBD1 (5 bases). The germline CDR1 and CDR2 sequences are SNHLY and FYNNEI. The CDR3 has 15 residues. The V gene lost 6 bases and the J gene lost 2 bases, with 16 bases spanning the gap. Full variable domain (remainder filled in from reference TRBV2 and TRBJ1-2): EPEVTQTPSHQVTQMGQEVILRCVPISNHLYFYWYRQILGQKVEFLVSFYNNEISEKSEIFDDQFSVERPDGSNFTLKIRSTKLEDSAMYFCASSSQDTANYGYTFGSGTRLTVV.

This chain connects TRBV10-3 to TRBJ1-2; 8 nucleotides match TRBD1. The ends lost 5 bases at V and 6 bases at J; junction bases unmatched: 8. Germline-derived CDR1 and CDR2 are ENHRY and SYGVKD. CDR3 size: 14 residues. This CDR3 reads CAISTGQGLDGYTF. The DNA of the CDR3 is TGTGCCATCAGTACTGGACAGGGATTGGATGGCTACACCTTC.

The rearrangement joins TRBV5-1 to TRBJ2-7, with TRBD1 identical over 8 bases. The V and J ends lost 0 bases and 0 bases, in that order; junction bases with no gene match: 5. Germline CDR1 and CDR2: SGHRS and YFSETQ. The CDR3 spans 16 residues. This CDR3 is CASSLAGQGYSYEQYF. CDR3 coding DNA: TGCGCCAGCAGCTTGGCCGGACAGGGTTACTCCTACGAGCAGTACTTC.

This sequence joins TRBV28 and TRBJ1-4, with D unclear. V gave up 2 bases and J gave up 7 bases, with 11 bases separating them. The CDR3 runs 14 residues. Germline loops: CDR1 MDHEN, CDR2 SYDVKM. CDR3 sequence (DNA): TGTGCCAGCAGTTTACATGCCCAGGTTGAAAAACTGTTTTTT. Its protein is CASSLHAQVEKLFF. Drawing the rest from reference TRBV28 and TRBJ1-4, the complete variable domain is DVKVTQSSRYLVKRTGEKVFLECVQDMDHENMFWYRQDPGLGLRLIYFSYDVKMKEKGDIPEGYSVSREKKERFSLILESASTNQTSMYLCASSLHAQVEKLFFGSGTQLSVL.

This sequence joins TRBV28 and TRBJ2-6; D may be TRBD2 (5 bases). The CDR3 spans 15 residues. Trimming took off 5 bases at V and 2 bases at J, with 10 bases between the two ends. Looked up from germline, CDR1 is MDHEN and CDR2 is SYDVKM. CDR3 DNA sequence: TGTGCCAGCAGTATCTTAGCGACTGGGGCCAACGTCCTGACTTTC. Its protein is CASSILATGANVLTF.

This clone was detected only once. V and J are TRBV4-1 and TRBJ1-5; 7 positions match TRBD1. This CDR3 has 17 amino acids. Unmatched junction bases numbered 11, after V lost 2 bases and J lost 4 bases. Germline CDR1 and CDR2: MGHRA and YSYEKL. DNA for the CDR3: TGCGCCAGCAGCCAAATTTCTTACAGGGGCAATAATCAGCCCCAGCATTTT. Translated, it gives CASSQISYRGNNQPQHF.

This sequence joins TRBV9 and TRBJ2-7; 10 nucleotides agree with TRBD1. The junction had 6 bases not matched to a gene; V was cut back by 4 bases and J by 2 bases. The germline gives CDR1 SGDLS, CDR2 YYNGEE. The CDR3 consists of 15 residues. CDR3 nucleotide sequence: TGTGCCAGCAGCACTGGACAGGGGGTAACCTACGAGCAGTACTTC. This sequence encodes CASSTGQGVTYEQYF.

The CDR3 sequence: CASSVYGTGYNEQFF. As DNA, the CDR3 is TGTGCCAGCAGTGTTTATGGAACAGGGTACAATGAGCAGTTCTTC. The chain is built from TRBV6-4 and TRBJ2-1, with a weak D call TRBD1 (6 bases). Germline V gives CDR1 MRHNA, CDR2 SNTAGT. The CDR3 extends over 15 amino acids. The V end was cut by 4 bases, the J end by 4 bases, with 14 bases between.

The CDR3 reads CASRGTSGNTGELFF. CDR3 in DNA: TGTGCCAGCAGAGGGACTAGCGGGAACACCGGGGAGCTGTTTTTT. The chain is built from TRBV7-9 and TRBJ2-2; TRBD2 matches 11 bases. Germline CDR1 SEHNR, CDR2 FQNEAQ (reference sequence). The CDR3 length is 15 residues. V shed 6 bases and J 1 base; nucleotides not matched to a gene: 1.

The chain combines TRBV19 with TRBJ2-4; 10 bases line up with TRBD2. Germline V lookup: CDR1 LNHDA, CDR2 SQIVND (reference sequence). The V gene end was trimmed by 7 bases and the J gene end by 6 bases; junction bases not matched to a gene: 3. The CDR3 is 13 residues long. CDR3 loop: CASTSSGRNIQYF. CDR3 coding DNA: TGTGCCAGTACCTCTAGCGGGAGAAACATTCAGTACTTC.

The chain couples TRBV3-1 (or the pseudogene TRBV3-2) to TRBJ2-5, with 8 bases aligning to TRBD1. Trimming cost V 4 bases and J 4 bases; bases outside gene matches: 8. The CDR3 runs to 15 residues. CDR1 and CDR2 (germline): LGHDT, YNNKEL (reference sequence). CDR3 region: CASSLTAGGAETQYF. CDR3 coding DNA: TGTGCCAGCAGCCTTACCGCAGGGGGCGCAGAGACCCAGTACTTC.

V is TRBV5-6 and J is TRBJ2-3; D uncertain. Germline V CDR1 and CDR2: SGHDT, YYEEEE. The CDR3 sequence is 10 residues long. The CDR3 coding sequence is TGTGCTTCTAGTCCAGATACGCAGTATTTT. It codes for CASSPDTQYF.

The chain combines TRBV5-1 with TRBJ2-3, with a weak D call TRBD2 (6 bases). This CDR3 has 14 amino acids. Germline V gives CDR1 SGHRS, CDR2 YFSETQ. Trimming shortened V by 0 bases and J by 6 bases, and 11 bases separated the two germline ends. In DNA form, the CDR3 reads TGCGCCAGCAGCTTGGGCGGAGGGAGTGATACGCAGTATTTT. It codes for CASSLGGGSDTQYF.

The CDR3 region has the DNA TGTGCCAGCAGGACGACAGCCCCCCAAGAGACCCAGTACTTC. Translation: CASRTTAPQETQYF. This chain joins TRBV2 and TRBJ2-5, with D possibly being TRBD1 (5 bases). Germline assignment: CDR1 SNHLY and CDR2 FYNNEI. V lost 6 bases to trimming and J lost 1 base, with 12 bases between them. The CDR3 consists of 14 residues.